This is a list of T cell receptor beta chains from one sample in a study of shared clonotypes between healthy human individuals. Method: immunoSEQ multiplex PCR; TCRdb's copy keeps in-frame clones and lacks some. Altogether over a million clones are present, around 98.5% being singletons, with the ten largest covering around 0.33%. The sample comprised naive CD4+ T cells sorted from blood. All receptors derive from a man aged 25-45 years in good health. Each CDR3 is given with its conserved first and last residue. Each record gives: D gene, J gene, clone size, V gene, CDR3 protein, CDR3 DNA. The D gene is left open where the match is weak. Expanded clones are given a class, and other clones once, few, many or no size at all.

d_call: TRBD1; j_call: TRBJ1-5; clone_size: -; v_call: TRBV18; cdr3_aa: CASSLDRGTNQPQHF; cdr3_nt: TGTGCCAGCTCATTGGACAGGGGTACGAATCAGCCCCAGCATTTT
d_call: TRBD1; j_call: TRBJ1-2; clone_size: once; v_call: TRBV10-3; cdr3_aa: CAITSDREGGYTF; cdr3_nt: TGTGCCATCACCTCCGACAGGGAGGGTGGCTACACCTTC
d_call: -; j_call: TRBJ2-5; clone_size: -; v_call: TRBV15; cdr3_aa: CATSRQEETQYF; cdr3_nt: TGTGCCACCAGCAGACAGGAAGAGACCCAGTACTTC
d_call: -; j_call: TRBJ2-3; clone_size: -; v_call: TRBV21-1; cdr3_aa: CASSKARTGTDTQYF; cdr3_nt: TGTGCCAGCAGCAAAGCTCGAACTGGCACAGATACGCAGTATTTT
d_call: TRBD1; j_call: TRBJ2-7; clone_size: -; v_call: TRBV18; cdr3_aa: CASSLETPGGRTYEQYF; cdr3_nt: TGTGCCAGCTCACTCGAAACCCCAGGGGGCAGGACCTACGAGCAGTACTTC
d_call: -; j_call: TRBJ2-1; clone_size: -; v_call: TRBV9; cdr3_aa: CASSVGGTYNEQFF; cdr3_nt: TGTGCCAGCAGCGTAGGGGGCACCTACAATGAGCAGTTCTTC
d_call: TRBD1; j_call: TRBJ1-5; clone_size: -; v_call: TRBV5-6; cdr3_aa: CASSLGQGSQPQHF; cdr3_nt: TGTGCCAGCAGCTTGGGACAGGGGAGTCAGCCCCAGCATTTT
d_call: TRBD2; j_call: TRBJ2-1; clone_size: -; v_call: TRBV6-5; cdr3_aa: CASSYSGLAWNEQFF; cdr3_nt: TGTGCCAGCAGTTACTCCGGACTAGCGTGGAATGAGCAGTTCTTC
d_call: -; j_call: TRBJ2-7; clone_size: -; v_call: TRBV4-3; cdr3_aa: CALIADSGSYEQYF; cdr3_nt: TGCGCCCTCATCGCGGATTCCGGCTCCTACGAGCAGTACTTC
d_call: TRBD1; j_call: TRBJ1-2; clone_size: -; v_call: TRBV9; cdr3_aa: CASSVEAGGDYGYTF; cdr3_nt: TGTGCCAGCAGCGTAGAGGCAGGGGGCGACTATGGCTACACCTTC
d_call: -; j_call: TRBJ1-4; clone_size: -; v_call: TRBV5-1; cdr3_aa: CASSLADRKEKLFF; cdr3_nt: TGCGCCAGCAGCTTGGCAGACCGGAAAGAAAAACTGTTTTTT
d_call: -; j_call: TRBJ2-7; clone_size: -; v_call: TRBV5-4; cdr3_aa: CASSLGGNSYEQYF; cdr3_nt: TGTGCCAGCAGCTTGGGAGGGAACTCCTACGAGCAGTACTTC
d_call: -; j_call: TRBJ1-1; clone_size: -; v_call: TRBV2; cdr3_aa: CAGRGPGGANTRTEAFF; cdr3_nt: TGTGCCGGTAGGGGTCCCGGTGGGGCCAACACAAGGACTGAAGCTTTCTTT
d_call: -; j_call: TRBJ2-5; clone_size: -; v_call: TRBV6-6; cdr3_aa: CASSYPQETQYF; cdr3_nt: TGTGCCAGCAGTTACCCACAAGAGACCCAGTACTTC
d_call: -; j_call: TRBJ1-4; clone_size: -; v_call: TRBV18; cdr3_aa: CASSPPGEQEKLFF; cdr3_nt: TGTGCCAGCTCACCACCGGGGGAGCAAGAAAAACTGTTTTTT
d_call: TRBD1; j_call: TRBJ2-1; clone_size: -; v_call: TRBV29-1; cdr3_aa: CSVTSPGQGVGNEQFF; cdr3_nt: TGCAGCGTGACCTCTCCGGGACAGGGGGTCGGGAATGAGCAGTTCTTC
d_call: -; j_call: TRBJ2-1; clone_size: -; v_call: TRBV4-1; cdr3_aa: CASSQATAYNEQFF; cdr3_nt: TGCGCCAGCAGCCAAGCAACAGCTTACAATGAGCAGTTCTTC
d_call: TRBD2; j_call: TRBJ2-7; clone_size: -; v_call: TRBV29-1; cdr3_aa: CSVEASGWRSWAYEQYF; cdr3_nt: TGCAGCGTGGAAGCTAGCGGGTGGAGGAGTTGGGCCTACGAGCAGTACTTC
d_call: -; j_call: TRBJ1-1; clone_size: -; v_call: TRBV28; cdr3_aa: CASRDQGMNTEAFF; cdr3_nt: TGTGCCAGCAGAGATCAGGGGATGAACACTGAAGCTTTCTTT
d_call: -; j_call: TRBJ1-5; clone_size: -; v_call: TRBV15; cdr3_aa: CATSREGPRGQPQHF; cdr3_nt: TGTGCCACCAGCAGAGAGGGACCACGGGGCCAGCCCCAGCATTTT
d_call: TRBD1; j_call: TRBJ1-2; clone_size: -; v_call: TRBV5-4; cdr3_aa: CASSLPRQGDGGYTF; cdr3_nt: TGTGCCAGCAGCTTGCCCCGACAGGGTGATGGTGGCTACACCTTC
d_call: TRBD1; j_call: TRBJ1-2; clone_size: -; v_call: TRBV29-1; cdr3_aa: CSAGGTGQNGYTF; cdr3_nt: TGCAGCGCTGGGGGGACAGGACAAAATGGCTACACCTTC
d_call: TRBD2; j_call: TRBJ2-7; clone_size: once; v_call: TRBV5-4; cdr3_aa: CASSIGLAGDEQYF; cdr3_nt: TGTGCCAGCAGCATAGGACTAGCGGGAGACGAGCAGTACTTC
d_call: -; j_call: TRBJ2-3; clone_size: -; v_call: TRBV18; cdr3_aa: CASSMPRSKGTDTQYF; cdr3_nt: TGTGCCAGTTCTATGCCTAGGAGCAAGGGCACAGATACGCAGTATTTT
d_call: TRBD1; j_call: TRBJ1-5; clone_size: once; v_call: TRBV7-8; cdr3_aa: CASSLAGGGQGARVSQPQHF; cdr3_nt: TGTGCCAGCAGCTTAGCAGGGGGCGGTCAGGGGGCGCGGGTCAGTCAGCCCCAGCATTTT
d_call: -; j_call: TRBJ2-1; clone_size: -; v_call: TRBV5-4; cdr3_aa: CASSLADLYNEQFF; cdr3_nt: TGTGCCAGCAGCTTGGCCGACTTATACAATGAGCAGTTCTTC
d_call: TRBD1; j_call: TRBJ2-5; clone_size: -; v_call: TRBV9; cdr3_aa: CASSATGQETQYF; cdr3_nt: TGTGCCAGCAGCGCGACAGGGCAAGAGACCCAGTACTTC
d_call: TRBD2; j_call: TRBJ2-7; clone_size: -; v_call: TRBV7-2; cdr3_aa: CASSFLGTSSYEQYF; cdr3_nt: TGTGCCAGCAGCTTCCTCGGGACTAGCTCCTACGAGCAGTACTTC
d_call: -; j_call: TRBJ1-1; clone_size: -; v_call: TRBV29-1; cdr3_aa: CSVELGTEAFF; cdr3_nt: TGCAGCGTTGAACTCGGCACTGAAGCTTTCTTT
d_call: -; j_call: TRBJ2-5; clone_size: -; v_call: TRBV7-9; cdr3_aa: CASDQETQYF; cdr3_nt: TGTGCATCGGACCAAGAGACCCAGTACTTC
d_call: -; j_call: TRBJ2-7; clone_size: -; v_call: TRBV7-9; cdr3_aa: CASSLGQALPGEQYF; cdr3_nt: TGTGCCAGCAGCTTAGGGCAGGCTCTGCCAGGCGAGCAGTACTTC
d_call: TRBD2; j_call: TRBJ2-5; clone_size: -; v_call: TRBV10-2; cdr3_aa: CASSVTSGRAQETQYF; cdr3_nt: TGCGCCAGCAGCGTAACTAGCGGGAGGGCGCAAGAGACCCAGTACTTC
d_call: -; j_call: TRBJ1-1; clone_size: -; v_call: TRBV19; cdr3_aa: CASRDSGPYGTEAFF; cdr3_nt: TGTGCCAGTAGGGACTCCGGCCCCTACGGCACTGAAGCTTTCTTT
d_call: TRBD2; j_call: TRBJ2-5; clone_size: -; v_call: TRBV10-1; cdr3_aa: CASSAGSGQETQYF; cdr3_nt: TGCGCCAGCAGTGCCGGTAGCGGGCAGGAGACCCAGTACTTC
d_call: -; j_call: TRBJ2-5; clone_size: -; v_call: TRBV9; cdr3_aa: CASSAGALTETQYF; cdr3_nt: TGTGCCAGCAGCGCCGGAGCGCTTACAGAGACCCAGTACTTC
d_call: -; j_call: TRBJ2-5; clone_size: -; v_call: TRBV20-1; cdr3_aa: CSARMAETQYF; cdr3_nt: TGCAGTGCTAGAATGGCCGAGACCCAGTACTTC
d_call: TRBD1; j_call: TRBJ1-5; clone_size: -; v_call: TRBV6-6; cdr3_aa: CASSPDRGSNQPQHF; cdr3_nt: TGTGCCAGCAGCCCTGACAGGGGGTCCAATCAGCCCCAGCATTTT
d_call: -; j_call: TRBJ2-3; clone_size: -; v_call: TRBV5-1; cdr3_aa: CASSFPLPDTQYF; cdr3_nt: TGCGCCAGCAGCTTCCCTCTTCCAGATACGCAGTATTTT
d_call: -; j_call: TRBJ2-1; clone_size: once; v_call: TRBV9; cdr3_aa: CASSVSSQDFEQFF; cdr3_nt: TGTGCCAGCAGCGTAAGTTCCCAAGACTTTGAGCAGTTCTTC
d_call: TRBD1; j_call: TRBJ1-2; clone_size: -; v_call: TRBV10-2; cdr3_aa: CASKDRGGGYTF; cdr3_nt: TGCGCCAGTAAGGACAGGGGAGGCGGCTACACCTTC
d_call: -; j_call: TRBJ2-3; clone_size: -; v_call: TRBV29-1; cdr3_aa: CSVVGGTDTQYF; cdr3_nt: TGCAGCGTTGTAGGCGGCACAGATACGCAGTATTTT
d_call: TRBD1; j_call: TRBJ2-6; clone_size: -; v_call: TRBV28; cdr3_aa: CASRARGGSSGANVLTF; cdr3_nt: TGTGCCAGCAGGGCGCGAGGGGGCTCGTCTGGGGCCAACGTCCTGACTTTC
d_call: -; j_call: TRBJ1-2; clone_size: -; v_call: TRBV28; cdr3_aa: CASSLFGAGYTF; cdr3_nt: TGTGCCAGCAGTTTATTTGGGGCTGGCTACACCTTC
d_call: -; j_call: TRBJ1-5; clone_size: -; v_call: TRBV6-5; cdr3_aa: CASSRAGGRNQPQHF; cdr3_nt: TGTGCCAGCAGTCGGGCGGGGGGGAGAAATCAGCCCCAGCATTTT
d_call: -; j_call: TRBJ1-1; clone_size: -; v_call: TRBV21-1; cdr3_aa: CASSLRGYPRDTEAFF; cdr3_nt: TGTGCCAGCAGCTTACGGGGTTACCCGAGGGACACTGAAGCTTTCTTT
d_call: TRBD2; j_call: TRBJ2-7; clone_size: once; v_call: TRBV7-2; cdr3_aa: CASSLVRAAGGSRPYEQYF; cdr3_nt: TGTGCCAGCAGCTTAGTTCGAGCCGCGGGCGGGAGCCGGCCGTACGAGCAGTACTTC
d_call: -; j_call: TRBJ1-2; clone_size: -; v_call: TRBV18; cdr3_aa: CASSPGSSGEYGYTF; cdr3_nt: TGTGCCAGCTCACCTGGGTCATCTGGGGAATATGGCTACACCTTC
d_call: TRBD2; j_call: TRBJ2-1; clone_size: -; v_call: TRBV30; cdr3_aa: CAWSTTGGGSSYNEQFF; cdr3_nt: TGTGCCTGGAGCACCACTGGGGGGGGGAGCTCCTACAATGAGCAGTTCTTC
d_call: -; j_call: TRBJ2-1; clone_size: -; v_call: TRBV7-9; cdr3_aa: CASSLVLGNEQFF; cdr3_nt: TGTGCCAGCAGCTTAGTGTTGGGGAATGAGCAGTTCTTC
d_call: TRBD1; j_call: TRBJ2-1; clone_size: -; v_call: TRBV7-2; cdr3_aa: CASSSPGTVYNEQFF; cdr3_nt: TGTGCCAGCAGCTCTCCCGGGACAGTCTACAATGAGCAGTTCTTC
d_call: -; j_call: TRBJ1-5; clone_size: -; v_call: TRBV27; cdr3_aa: CASRGVGSAYSNQPQHF; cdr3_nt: TGTGCCAGCAGGGGGGTGGGGTCCGCATATAGCAATCAGCCCCAGCATTTT
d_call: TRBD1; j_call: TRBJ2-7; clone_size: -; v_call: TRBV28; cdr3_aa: CASRRQGVGYEQYF; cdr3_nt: TGTGCCAGCAGAAGACAGGGGGTCGGTTACGAGCAGTACTTC
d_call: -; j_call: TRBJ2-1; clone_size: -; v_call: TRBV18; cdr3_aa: CASSPILTDYNEQFF; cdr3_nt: TGTGCCAGCTCACCAATTCTGACTGATTACAATGAGCAGTTCTTC
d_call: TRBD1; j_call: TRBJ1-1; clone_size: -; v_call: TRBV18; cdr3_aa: CASSPGTGRWSSEAFF; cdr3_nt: TGTGCCAGCTCACCGGGGACAGGACGATGGTCCTCTGAAGCTTTCTTT
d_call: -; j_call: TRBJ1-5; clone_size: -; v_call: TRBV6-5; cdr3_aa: CASRQGLNQPQHF; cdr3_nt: TGTGCCAGCCGGCAGGGTCTCAATCAGCCCCAGCATTTT
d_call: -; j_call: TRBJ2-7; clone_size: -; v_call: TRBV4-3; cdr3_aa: CASSQGGTYEQYF; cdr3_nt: TGCGCCAGCAGCCAAGGTGGAACCTACGAGCAGTACTTC
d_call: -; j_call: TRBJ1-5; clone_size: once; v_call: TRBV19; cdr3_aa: CASSISGRVQQPQHF; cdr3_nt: TGTGCCAGTAGTATAAGTGGCAGGGTACAACAGCCCCAGCATTTT
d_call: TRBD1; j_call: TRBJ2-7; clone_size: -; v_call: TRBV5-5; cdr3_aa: CASSLVGTGPPYEQYF; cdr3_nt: TGTGCCAGCAGCCTGGTTGGGACAGGTCCCCCCTACGAGCAGTACTTC
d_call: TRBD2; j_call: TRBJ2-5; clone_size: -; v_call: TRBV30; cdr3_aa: CAWNRLAVIQETQYF; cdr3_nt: TGTGCCTGGAATAGACTAGCGGTCATCCAAGAGACCCAGTACTTC
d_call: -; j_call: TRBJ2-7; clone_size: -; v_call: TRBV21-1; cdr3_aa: CASSKARNSYEQYF; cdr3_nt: TGTGCCAGCAGCAAAGCCAGAAACTCCTACGAGCAGTACTTC